This T cell receptor beta chain was observed in a study of blood T cell repertoires in COVID-19. On the study more broadly: Italy, Spain and the United States were the sources of the convalescent and acute COVID-19 samples. T cells, B-cell-depleted T cells, or PBMCs provided the cDNA or gDNA that served as material.

The germline V gene encodes CDR1 MNHEY and CDR2 SVGAGI. The CDR3 runs to 13 residues. V lost 7 bases, J lost 7 bases, and 14 bases lay in between. In the original workflow: Quantification of nucleated cells was approximated via reference gene primer amplification. Sequencing was performed with immunoSEQ multiplex PCR; in TCRdb, only in-frame clones are kept and a portion is missing. V and J calls and clone size are copied from that table; D and trimming were computed from the DNA. This sample has more than 200,000 clones, with about 86% found just once. This TCR came from a woman aged 50 to 60 with acute or convalescent COVID-19. The sequencing input was peripheral blood. The V and J genes are TRBV6-5 and TRBJ2-1; D is possibly TRBD2 (5 bases). The CDR3 bases are TGTGCCAGCAACCCAGACCGGAGGAATGAGCAGTTCTTC. Translating it yields CASNPDRRNEQFF.